This note documents a single T cell receptor beta chain sequence. Its target is unknown. The record originates from a study of Ad26.COV2.S vaccination and SARS-CoV-2 variants. The CDR3 loop spans 12 amino acids. CDR1 and CDR2 from the germline V gene are SGHRS and YFSETQ. V was pared by 0 bases and J by 5 bases, with 3 bases between. Treatment of the sample: roughly 18 received Ad26.COV2.S at low or high dose, single or two shots; 5 received placebo; per-sample allocation not given. Collection of samples fell on day 63 after the first vaccine or placebo injection. TCRdb's table, derived via immunoSEQ multiplex PCR, lists solely in-frame clones and lacks some. Of just over 350,000 clones listed, approximately 85% were seen once; the top ten hold around 3%. Broader study findings: Higher spike-specific TCR breadth was found in vaccine recipients than in placebo recipients.

This sample comprised peripheral blood, obtained in a trial of Ad26.COV2.S vaccine versus placebo. The source is a person between 18 and 59 years old who received the Ad26.COV2.S COVID-19 vaccine or a placebo. The chain couples TRBV5-1 to TRBJ2-4, with D hard to call. This chain's CDR3 is CASSLGQNIQYF. The CDR3 nucleotides read TGCGCCAGCAGCTTGGGGCAAAACATTCAGTACTTC.